Listed here are 30 T cell receptor beta chains from one sample, sequenced in a study of neurological immune-mediated disorders. MiXCR, applied by TCRdb to the 5' RACE reads, yields one record per CDR3 protein. The sample consists of approximately 19,000 distinct CDR3 sequences, 7.5% of them appearing once. Sequenced input: CD8+ T cells from blood. The receptor set was obtained from a young woman with HTLV-1-associated myelopathy (HAM/TSP).

This clonotype occurred many times. The chain carries TRBV29-1 and TRBJ1-2; a possible D gene is TRBD1 (6 bases). From germline, CDR1 is SQVTM and CDR2 ANQGSEA. Deletions cut 3 bases from V and 1 base from J, with 6 bases between. This CDR3 region has 12 residues. The CDR3 DNA sequence: TGCAGCGTTGACAGGGGTAACTATGGCTACACCTTC. Translating gives CSVDRGNYGYTF.

The sample holds many counts of this clonotype. J is TRBJ2-2 and V is TRBV7-9; D gene ambiguous. V lost 2 bases to trimming and J lost 0 bases, with 4 bases between them. Germline V gene lookup returns CDR1 SEHNR and CDR2 FQNEAQ (reference sequence). The CDR3 covers 14 residues. CDR3 amino acids: CASSLRANTGELFF. CDR3 in DNA: TGTGCCAGCAGCTTAAGGGCGAACACCGGGGAGCTGTTTTTT.

CDR3 DNA: TGCGCCAGCAGCCCTCCTTTCCGCCAGGGGGCTGGAAACACCATATATTTT. Translation gives CASSPPFRQGAGNTIYF. This sequence joins TRBV4-1 and TRBJ1-3; 7 bases are a match to TRBD1. The CDR3 contains 17 residues. Trimming removed 4 bases from V and 2 bases from J; junction bases left unmatched: 11. Germline V gene sequence: CDR1 MGHRA, CDR2 YSYEKL.

This chain connects TRBV10-3 to TRBJ1-1, with D perhaps TRBD1 (5 bases). V lost 0 bases and J 6 bases, leaving 14 bases between the germline ends. Germline V CDR1 and CDR2: ENHRY, SYGVKD. CDR3 length: 15 residues. In nucleotides, the CDR3 is TGTGCCATCAGTGAGTCCCAATCCTGGGGGGCTGAAGCTTTCTTT. Encoded protein: CAISESQSWGAEAFF.

This clonotype was counted at least ten times. The chain links TRBV20-1 to TRBJ2-7; D uncertain. Germline CDR1 reads DFQATT; CDR2 reads SNEGSKA (reference sequence). CDR3 length equals 14 residues. With 0 bases removed from V and 6 bases from J, the gap between germline ends came to 15 bases. In DNA form, the CDR3 reads TGCAGTGCTAGAGACGTGAGTGATTGGTCCGAGCAGTACTTC. Encoded protein: CSARDVSDWSEQYF.

This clonotype has at least ten counts. The chain combines TRBV6-1 with TRBJ2-5; D not resolved. The CDR3 has 14 residues. The V gene lost 0 bases and the J gene lost 6 bases, with 11 bases spanning the gap. The germline CDR1 and CDR2 sequences are MNHNS and SASEGT. The CDR3 bases are TGTGCCAGCAGTGAAGCCGACGGCATGAAGACCCAGTACTTC. Its translation is CASSEADGMKTQYF.

The rearrangement joins TRBV30 to TRBJ2-7, with 8 bases matching TRBD1. This CDR3 comprises 13 residues. The ends lost 5 bases at V and 6 bases at J; junction bases unmatched: 9. CDR1 GTSNPN and CDR2 SVGIG come from the germline V gene (reference sequence). In DNA, the CDR3 is TGTGCCTGGGATTTGACAGGGGTTGGCGAGCAGTACTTC. Translated: CAWDLTGVGEQYF.

This clonotype has a count of ten or more. The chain carries TRBV20-1 and TRBJ2-7; TRBD1 aligns across 7 bases. Germline V gives CDR1 DFQATT, CDR2 SNEGSKA (reference sequence). The V and J ends lost 5 bases and 5 bases, in that order; junction bases with no gene match: 6. This CDR3 region has 12 residues. CDR3 amino acids: CSAVSGGHEQYF. The DNA for the CDR3 is TGCAGTGCTGTCTCAGGGGGTCACGAGCAGTACTTC.

This clonotype was recorded many times. V and J are TRBV7-9 and TRBJ2-7; 11 nucleotides agree with TRBD1. CDR3 size: 15 residues. V gave up 5 bases and J gave up 6 bases; unmatched junction bases: 9. Per the germline V gene, CDR1 is SEHNR and CDR2 is FQNEAQ (reference sequence). The CDR3 here is CASSHIGTGGLEQYF. CDR3 DNA: TGTGCCAGCAGCCACATAGGGACAGGGGGTCTCGAGCAGTACTTC.

At least ten counts were recorded for this clonotype. The genes are TRBV20-1 and TRBJ2-2; 9 bases fit TRBD1. Trimming at V came to 6 bases and at J to 4 bases, leaving 3 bases not matched to a gene. Germline CDR1 and CDR2: DFQATT and SNEGSKA (reference sequence). The CDR3 runs 13 residues. CDR3 in amino acids: CSAGTGTTGELFF. The CDR3 nucleotides read TGCAGTGCCGGGACAGGGACCACCGGGGAGCTGTTTTTT.

This clonotype was detected ten times or more. The chain combines TRBV5-6 with TRBJ2-7; TRBD1 or TRBD2 may be the D gene (5 bases each). The CDR3 spans 16 residues. The V end was cut by 4 bases, the J end by 3 bases, with 20 bases between. The germline V gene encodes CDR1 SGHDT and CDR2 YYEEEE. This CDR3 is CASSTIPAGTHYEQYF. The CDR3 DNA reads as TGTGCCAGCAGCACTATTCCGGCAGGGACCCACTACGAGCAGTACTTC.

Many counts were recorded for this clonotype. The chain is built from TRBV7-8 and TRBJ2-2; D gene uncertain. V was shortened by 7 bases and J by 5 bases, with 14 bases between the two germline ends. Germline V CDR1 and CDR2: SGHVS, FQNEAQ. The length of the CDR3 is 14 residues. The CDR3 nucleotides read TGTGCCAGCATCAGATCTGGGGTTACCGGGGAGCTGTTTTTT. Its translation: CASIRSGVTGELFF.

The chain carries TRBV10-3 and TRBJ2-7; D is unclear. V gave up 8 bases and J gave up 8 bases, with 13 bases separating them. Germline CDR1 reads ENHRY; CDR2 reads SYGVKD. The CDR3 runs to 11 residues. The CDR3: CAIGLGYKQYF. The DNA of the CDR3 is TGTGCCATCGGGCTGGGTTACAAGCAGTACTTC.

In its sample, this clonotype is medium-sized (0.01 to 0.1%). V usage is TRBV6-5 and J usage is TRBJ1-1; D ambiguous. This CDR3 contains 13 residues. Trimming left V 2 bases short and J 3 bases short, with 7 bases between. The germline CDR1 and CDR2 sequences are MNHEY and SVGAGI. The CDR3 loop is CASSYATHTEAFF. DNA of the CDR3: TGTGCCAGCAGTTACGCGACGCACACTGAAGCTTTCTTT.

This clonotype was observed many times. The chain joins TRBV7-6 to TRBJ2-1; D is unresolved. The CDR3 totals 16 residues. Germline assignment: CDR1 SGHVS and CDR2 FNYEAQ. V was clipped by 2 bases and J by 4 bases, with 15 bases between them. CDR3 protein: CASSLQVYSTYNEQFF. Written as DNA, the CDR3 is TGTGCCAGCAGCTTACAGGTTTACTCTACTTACAATGAGCAGTTCTTC.

This clonotype occurred many times. This chain connects TRBV16 to TRBJ1-1; unclear D gene. Germline V gene lookup returns CDR1 KGHSY and CDR2 FQNENV. The CDR3 totals 12 residues. Between the trimmed V and J ends, which lost 3 bases and 9 bases, there was a span of 11 bases. The CDR3 nucleotides are TGTGCCAGCAGCCATTTCCGGGCACAAGCTTTCTTT. Its protein product is CASSHFRAQAFF.

Many counts were recorded for this clonotype. The CDR3, as DNA: TGTGCCAGTGACAGGGGAACAAACACTGAAGCTTTCTTT. Its protein is CASDRGTNTEAFF. The chain couples TRBV6-6 to TRBJ1-1; 8 nucleotides match TRBD1. The CDR3 contains 13 residues. V was pared by 9 bases and J by 2 bases, with 5 bases of the junction left unmatched. Germline lookup yields CDR1 MNHNY and CDR2 SVGAGI (reference sequence).

In its sample, this clonotype was seen many times. V is TRBV9 and J is TRBJ2-2, with unresolved D. V lost 3 bases to trimming and J lost 5 bases, with 8 bases between them. The CDR3 covers 13 residues. Germline V gives CDR1 SGDLS, CDR2 YYNGEE. The CDR3: CASSDLVTGELFF. The CDR3 nucleotides read TGTGCCAGCAGCGACCTTGTAACCGGGGAGCTGTTTTTT.

This clonotype has at least ten counts. The chain is built from TRBV20-1 and TRBJ2-7; TRBD2 agrees at 8 bases. Germline CDR1 is DFQATT and CDR2 is SNEGSKA (reference sequence). The CDR3 has 17 residues. Trimming removed 0 bases from V and 0 bases from J; junction bases left unmatched: 10. CDR3 nucleotides: TGCAGTGCTAGAGATCGTAAGCGGGGGCCCCTCTCCTACGAGCAGTACTTC. Amino acids: CSARDRKRGPLSYEQYF.

This clonotype has ten or more counts. The J gene is TRBJ2-7, the V gene TRBV9, with D unclear. The CDR3 loop spans 14 amino acids. Trimming shortened V by 0 bases and J by 7 bases, and 14 bases separated the two germline ends. Germline V gives CDR1 SGDLS, CDR2 YYNGEE. CDR3 residues: CASSVGSSKVEQYF. For the CDR3, the DNA is TGTGCCAGCAGCGTAGGGTCCTCTAAGGTTGAGCAGTACTTC.

This clonotype was detected many times. The rearrangement uses TRBV27 and TRBJ2-2, with D maybe TRBD2 (6 bases). Germline CDR1 and CDR2: MNHEY and SMNVEV (reference sequence). Deletions cut 3 bases from V and 6 bases from J, with 11 bases between. The CDR3 sequence is 14 residues long. CDR3 sequence: CASSFGGEAGELFF. CDR3 sequence (DNA): TGTGCCAGCAGTTTTGGCGGGGAGGCCGGGGAGCTGTTTTTT.

This clonotype was picked up many times. CDR3 DNA: TGTGCCAGCAGCTTCGGAATCATAGGGGATACGCAGTATTTT. Translating it yields CASSFGIIGDTQYF. This rearrangement joins TRBV11-2 to TRBJ2-3; the D is unclear. The CDR3 contains 14 residues. V was pared by 3 bases and J by 6 bases, with 13 bases between. Per the germline V gene, CDR1 is SGHAT and CDR2 is FQNNGV.

In this sample, this clonotype turned up many times. Here the CDR3 reads CASSLREDGSTDTQYF. CDR3 coding DNA: TGTGCCAGCAGTTTGCGCGAAGACGGATCCACAGATACGCAGTATTTT. The chain links TRBV27 to TRBJ2-3; unclear D gene. With 3 bases removed from V and 2 bases from J, the gap between germline ends came to 15 bases. Germline values: CDR1 MNHEY, CDR2 SMNVEV (reference sequence). This CDR3 is built from 16 residues.

This clonotype was detected a few times. The rearrangement uses TRBV3-1 and TRBJ2-1; weak D call: TRBD2 (5 bases). The V end was cut by 7 bases, the J end by 10 bases, with 14 bases between. The CDR3 has 12 residues. Germline CDR1 and CDR2: LGHDT and YNNKEL (reference sequence). This CDR3 is CASTPGGYEQFF. CDR3 nucleotides: TGTGCCAGCACCCCTGGAGGATACGAGCAGTTCTTC.

This clonotype was observed many times. The chain combines TRBV3-1 with TRBJ1-2; D unresolved. The CDR3 sequence is 13 residues long. V shed 3 bases and J shed 8 bases, with 13 bases lying between them. Germline V gene lookup returns CDR1 LGHDT and CDR2 YNNKEL (reference sequence). CDR3 protein: CASSHPGSWGYTF. The CDR3 nucleotides read TGTGCCAGCAGCCACCCTGGTTCCTGGGGCTACACCTTC.

This clonotype showed up many times. The chain couples TRBV20-1 to TRBJ1-1, with a weak D call TRBD1 (6 bases). Germline loops: CDR1 DFQATT, CDR2 SNEGSKA (reference sequence). V was clipped by 4 bases and J by 3 bases, with 9 bases between them. This CDR3 region has 12 residues. CDR3 DNA sequence: TGCAGTGCTACGGACAGATACACTGAAGCTTTCTTT. Protein sequence: CSATDRYTEAFF.

This clonotype was picked up many times. The rearrangement uses TRBV20-1 and TRBJ2-7; D assignment may be TRBD1 or TRBD2 (5 bases each). Germline V gives CDR1 DFQATT, CDR2 SNEGSKA (reference sequence). Trimming cost V 4 bases and J 0 bases, with 10 bases left between them. The CDR3 consists of 13 residues. CDR3 loop: CSAIAGSSYEQYF. The CDR3 bases are TGCAGTGCTATTGCAGGGAGCTCCTACGAGCAGTACTTC.

This clonotype was picked up many times. V is TRBV7-8 and J is TRBJ2-1; 7 nucleotides line up with TRBD2. V lost 3 bases to trimming and J lost 10 bases; unmatched junction nucleotides: 18. Per the germline V gene, CDR1 is SGHVS and CDR2 is FQNEAQ. CDR3 length: 17 residues. The CDR3 nucleotides read TGTGCCAGCAGCTTGGGTCGTCTAGCGGACCTTTCCAGGGAGCAGTTCTTC. Protein sequence: CASSLGRLADLSREQFF.

This clonotype came up many times. The J gene is TRBJ2-3, the V gene TRBV27, with 8 bases aligning to TRBD2. The CDR3 is 13 amino acids. CDR1 MNHEY and CDR2 SMNVEV come from the germline V gene (reference sequence). The trim removed 9 bases at V and 5 bases at J, leaving 7 bases unmatched. DNA of the CDR3: TGTGCCAGTTCTCGGGGGGGCGGAGATACGCAGTATTTT. It encodes CASSRGGGDTQYF.

This clonotype has a count of ten or more. The chain uses TRBV7-9 and TRBJ1-2; D ambiguous. Deletions cut 5 bases from V and 8 bases from J, with 18 bases between. CDR3 length equals 14 residues. Germline V CDR1 and CDR2: SEHNR, FQNEAQ (reference sequence). The CDR3 bases are TGTGCCAGCAGCCCGCTAGGACTCGGTGAGGGCTACACCTTC. Protein sequence: CASSPLGLGEGYTF.